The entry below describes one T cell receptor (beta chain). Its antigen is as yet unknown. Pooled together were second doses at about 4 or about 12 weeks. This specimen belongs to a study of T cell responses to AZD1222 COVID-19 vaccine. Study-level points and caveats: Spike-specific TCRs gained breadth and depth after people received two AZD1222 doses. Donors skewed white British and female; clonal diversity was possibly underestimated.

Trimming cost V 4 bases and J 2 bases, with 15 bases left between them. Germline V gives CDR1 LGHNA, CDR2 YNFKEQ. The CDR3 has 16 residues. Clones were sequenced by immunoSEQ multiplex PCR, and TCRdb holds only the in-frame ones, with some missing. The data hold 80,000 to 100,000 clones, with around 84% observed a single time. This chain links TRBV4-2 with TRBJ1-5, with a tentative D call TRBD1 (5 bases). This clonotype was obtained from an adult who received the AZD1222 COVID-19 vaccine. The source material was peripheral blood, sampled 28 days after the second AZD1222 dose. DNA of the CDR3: TGTGCCAGCAGCCCCCAGGGAGGGCCGGGCAATCAGCCCCAGCATTTT. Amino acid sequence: CASSPQGGPGNQPQHF.